Shown below are 25 T cell receptor beta chains from a single sample sequenced in a study of T cell responses to AZD1222 COVID-19 vaccine (dated by TCRdb to the early 2020s). To prepare the library, the immunoSEQ multiplex PCR assay was applied. As stored in TCRdb, this immuneACCESS dataset retains in-frame rearrangements with V and J assigned. A fraction of the clones does not appear; measured against another copy, unresolved V genes explain less than half of the discrepancy, and the remainder lacks a known reason. A total of under 150,000 clones appear in this sample, 90% of them only once. The top ten clones comprise 1.6% of the sample. The time point label, as the study defines it: about 28 days (+/-7) after the second vaccine dose. The sample here was peripheral blood, taken 28 days after the second AZD1222 dose. The receptors here all came from an adult who received the AZD1222 COVID-19 vaccine.

This chain links TRBV2 with TRBJ1-1, with no clear D. Trimming pared 7 bases from V and 10 bases from J, leaving 13 bases between. This CDR3 is built from 11 residues. Looked up from germline, CDR1 is SNHLY and CDR2 is FYNNEI. This CDR3 reads CASTLSWGAFF. The CDR3 DNA sequence: TGTGCCAGCACGCTGTCATGGGGAGCTTTCTTT.

The chain recombines TRBV4-1 with TRBJ2-7; D gene uncertain. There are 15 residues in the CDR3. V dropped 4 bases and J dropped 2 bases, with 15 bases sitting between them. Germline V gene data show CDR1 as MGHRA and CDR2 as YSYEKL. CDR3 bases: TGCGCCAGCAGCCCCGTTGGCAGTTGGGCCTACGAGCAGTACTTC. It specifies CASSPVGSWAYEQYF.

The CDR3 loop is CAAVQAGQNTEAFF. CDR3 sequence (DNA): TGTGCCGCTGTGCAAGCGGGGCAGAACACTGAAGCTTTCTTT. The chain joins TRBV28 to TRBJ1-1; maybe TRBD1 (5 bases). CDR3 length: 14 amino acids. Trimming pared 11 bases from V and 1 base from J, leaving 17 bases between. Germline V gene lookup returns CDR1 MDHEN and CDR2 SYDVKM.

The J gene is TRBJ2-2, the V gene TRBV30; no reliable D call. CDR1 is GTSNPN, CDR2 SVGIG, per germline (reference sequence). CDR3 length: 11 residues. Trimming removed 2 bases from V and 3 bases from J, with 1 base in between. For the CDR3, the DNA is TGTGCCTGGAGTTACACCGGGGAGCTGTTTTTT. This translates into CAWSYTGELFF.

This clone was recorded only once. The genes are TRBV12-5 and TRBJ2-1; 10 bases agree with TRBD1. This CDR3 is built from 14 residues. The V gene end was trimmed by 6 bases and the J gene end by 10 bases; junction bases not matched to a gene: 9. CDR1 is LGHNT, CDR2 FRNRAP, per germline. The CDR3 spells CASGSDRGTNEQFF. Written as DNA, the CDR3 is TGTGCTAGTGGCTCGGACAGGGGGACCAACGAGCAGTTCTTC.

The chain links TRBV7-2 to TRBJ1-2; D is unclear. From germline, CDR1 is SGHTA and CDR2 FQGNSA. V was shortened by 1 base and J by 2 bases, with 8 bases between the two germline ends. The CDR3 runs 14 residues. The CDR3 region is CASSLGSVNYGYTF. Written as DNA, the CDR3 is TGTGCCAGCAGCTTAGGTTCAGTAAACTATGGCTACACCTTC.

This CDR3 is CSVDDNSGNTIYF. The CDR3 bases are TGCAGCGTTGACGACAACTCTGGAAACACCATATATTTT. The V and J genes are TRBV29-1 and TRBJ1-3; D call uncertain. This CDR3 spans 13 amino acids. The germline gives CDR1 SQVTM, CDR2 ANQGSEA. Between the trimmed V and J ends, which lost 3 bases and 0 bases, there was a span of 6 bases.

This clone has only one observation. The junction and the germline gene differ at one end; a read error may be behind it. In nucleotides, the CDR3 is TGTGCTAGCAGCCCCAGGGGGTTCCTAGGAAACACCATATATTTT. Translated: CASSPRGFLGNTIYF. J is TRBJ1-3 and V is TRBV7-7; 7 nucleotides match TRBD1. The CDR3 length is 15 residues. From germline, CDR1 is SSHAT and CDR2 FNYEAQ (reference sequence).

The V gene is TRBV6-1, the J gene TRBJ1-1; tentatively, D is TRBD1 (6 bases). The CDR3 sequence is 15 residues long. The V gene lost 4 bases and the J gene lost 0 bases, with 12 bases spanning the gap. Germline V gene lookup returns CDR1 MNHNS and CDR2 SASEGT. CDR3 coding DNA: TGTGCCAGCAGTGTAGCAGGGGCCGTGAACACTGAAGCTTTCTTT. The encoded protein is CASSVAGAVNTEAFF.

The rearrangement links TRBV5-5 to TRBJ2-7; tentative D call: TRBD1 (7 bases). Trimming cost V 0 bases and J 3 bases, with 13 bases left between them. CDR1 is SGHKS and CDR2 is YYEKEE in the germline V gene (reference sequence). This CDR3 has 15 residues. CDR3: CASSLVEGAYYEQYF. CDR3 DNA sequence: TGTGCCAGCAGCTTGGTGGAGGGGGCTTACTACGAGCAGTACTTC.

The V gene is TRBV5-1, the J gene TRBJ2-1; TRBD2 matches at 12 bases. Germline lookup yields CDR1 SGHRS and CDR2 YFSETQ. The CDR3 is 15 amino acids. Trimming removed 0 bases from V and 15 bases from J; junction bases left unmatched: 10. The CDR3 loop reads CASSLGPSGRAHRFF. CDR3 in DNA: TGCGCCAGCAGCTTGGGCCCTAGCGGGAGGGCCCATAGGTTCTTC.

The CDR3 coding sequence is TGTGCCAGCAGTTCGTCAGGGAGCCCCTCTGGAAACACCATATATTTT. The encoded protein is CASSSSGSPSGNTIYF. This chain links TRBV6-2 or TRBV6-3 with TRBJ1-3, with D perhaps TRBD1 (5 bases). The CDR3 runs 16 residues. V was cut by 4 bases and J by 0 bases, with 13 bases left in between. Germline CDR1 reads MNHEY; CDR2 reads SVGEGT.

The rearrangement joins TRBV10-1 to TRBJ1-2, with 9 bases matching TRBD1. Germline V gives CDR1 WNHNN, CDR2 SYGVQD (reference sequence). The junction had 1 base not matched to a gene; V was cut back by 4 bases and J by 4 bases. The CDR3 is 13 residues long. CDR3 bases: TGCGCCAGCAGTGCGGACAGGGGCTATGGCTACACCTTC. Translation: CASSADRGYGYTF.

This chain joins TRBV18 and TRBJ1-1, with 7 bases that match TRBD1. With 6 bases clipped from V and 6 bases from J, the junction kept 4 bases outside the gene matches. From germline, CDR1 is KGHSH and CDR2 LQKENI. This CDR3 contains 12 residues. CDR3 sequence (DNA): TGTGCCAGCTCCCAAGGGGGCCCTGAAGCTTTCTTT. It specifies CASSQGGPEAFF. Drawing the rest from reference TRBV18 and TRBJ1-1, the complete variable domain is NAGVMQNPRHLVRRRGQEARLRCSPMKGHSHVYWYRQLPEEGLKFMVYLQKENIIDESGMPKERFSAEFPKEGPSILRIQQVVRGDSAAYFCASSQGGPEAFFGQGTRLTVV.

The J gene is TRBJ2-7, the V gene TRBV4-1; 8 nucleotides line up with TRBD2. CDR3 length: 17 amino acids. V lost 1 base, J lost 3 bases, and 11 bases stayed unmatched. Germline V gene data show CDR1 as MGHRA and CDR2 as YSYEKL. CDR3 residues: CASSQAGGGRSRYEQYF. The CDR3 DNA follows: TGCGCCAGCAGCCAAGCCGGCGGCGGGAGGTCTCGCTACGAGCAGTACTTC.

The V gene is TRBV6-6, the J gene TRBJ2-1; D is ambiguous. The V gene lost 11 bases and the J gene lost 0 bases, with 11 bases spanning the gap. The CDR3 contains 13 residues. Germline V gene data show CDR1 as MNHNY and CDR2 as SVGAGI (reference sequence). Written as DNA, the CDR3 is TGTGCCTCCAAGGATAGCTCCTACAATGAGCAGTTCTTC. Encoded protein: CASKDSSYNEQFF.

The table lists this clone with a count of one. This sequence joins TRBV5-5 and TRBJ2-1; no clear D gene. The germline V and J ends were trimmed by 3 bases and 4 bases, with 8 bases remaining between them. The germline CDR1 and CDR2 sequences are SGHKS and YYEKEE (reference sequence). There are 13 residues in the CDR3. CDR3 nucleotide sequence: TGTGCCAGCAGCTCCGCGGTTTACAATGAGCAGTTCTTC. Its translation is CASSSAVYNEQFF.

CDR3 DNA sequence: TGTGCCAGCAGCTCGGCCCGGCTAGCGGTGGGCACCGGGGAGCTGTTTTTT. Translating gives CASSSARLAVGTGELFF. The gene calls are TRBV5-4 and TRBJ2-2, with TRBD2 identical over 7 bases. The CDR3 runs to 17 residues. Germline V gene data show CDR1 as SGHNT and CDR2 as YYREEE (reference sequence). V shed 3 bases, J shed 4 bases, and the junction held 12 bases outside the gene matches.

This chain uses TRBV11-3 with TRBJ2-5, with D possibly matching TRBD2 (6 bases). The germline V gene encodes CDR1 SGHNT and CDR2 YENEEA. Trimming left V 1 base short and J 5 bases short, with 8 bases between. The CDR3 spans 13 residues. CDR3 sequence: CASSLVEGETQYF. CDR3 nucleotides: TGTGCCAGCAGCTTAGTGGAGGGGGAGACCCAGTACTTC.

This clone was found once. V and J are TRBV6-4 and TRBJ1-5, with no clear D. This CDR3 comprises 13 residues. The V end lost 4 bases, the J end lost 8 bases, and 12 bases lay between the germline ends. From germline, CDR1 is MRHNA and CDR2 SNTAGT. DNA for the CDR3: TGTGCCAGCAGTGTTACCTTAAGCGAGCCCCAGCATTTT. This translates into CASSVTLSEPQHF.

The V call is TRBV19, the J call TRBJ2-2; 11 nucleotides match TRBD2. Unmatched junction bases numbered 7, after V lost 7 bases and J lost 0 bases. Germline values: CDR1 LNHDA, CDR2 SQIVND (reference sequence). The CDR3 consists of 17 residues. CDR3 loop: CASTKTSGASNTGELFF. DNA of the CDR3: TGTGCCAGTACCAAGACTAGCGGGGCTTCGAACACCGGGGAGCTGTTTTTT.

The chain links TRBV18 to TRBJ1-3; D is uncertain. CDR3 length: 16 residues. Germline CDR1 and CDR2: KGHSH and LQKENI. V was cut by 1 base and J by 0 bases, with 10 bases left in between. CDR3 in DNA: TGTGCCAGCTCACCACTCGGGGAGAGCTCTGGAAACACCATATATTTT. Translating gives CASSPLGESSGNTIYF. Together with reference TRBV18 and TRBJ1-3, the CDR3 gives the full variable domain: NAGVMQNPRHLVRRRGQEARLRCSPMKGHSHVYWYRQLPEEGLKFMVYLQKENIIDESGMPKERFSAEFPKEGPSILRIQQVVRGDSAAYFCASSPLGESSGNTIYFGEGSWLTVV.

The rearrangement links TRBV2 to TRBJ1-3, with 11 nucleotides matching TRBD1. CDR1 is SNHLY, CDR2 FYNNEI, per germline. The CDR3 consists of 16 residues. The V and J ends lost 8 bases and 0 bases, in that order; junction bases with no gene match: 6. In nucleotides, the CDR3 is TGTGCCAGCTCGGACAGGGGGCCCACCTCTGGAAACACCATATATTTT. Its protein is CASSDRGPTSGNTIYF.

The chain is built from TRBV11-3 and TRBJ1-1, with no clear D. The CDR3 has 14 amino acids. Germline-derived CDR1 and CDR2 are SGHNT and YENEEA. Trimming took off 0 bases at V and 1 base at J, with 6 bases between the two ends. The CDR3 region has the DNA TGTGCCAGCAGCTTAGACAGCGGGAACACTGAAGCTTTCTTT. It codes for CASSLDSGNTEAFF.

The rearrangement links TRBV2 to TRBJ1-1, with 7 bases fitting TRBD1. The CDR3 is 14 amino acids. After removal of 7 bases from V and 4 bases from J, the junction contained 9 bases not matched to a gene. Germline values: CDR1 SNHLY, CDR2 FYNNEI. This CDR3 is CASKRDSLLTEAFF. The CDR3, as DNA: TGTGCCAGCAAACGGGACAGTCTCCTCACTGAAGCTTTCTTT.